This T cell receptor beta chain was profiled in a study of T cell changes during pregnancy in multiple sclerosis. Clones were read by immunoSEQ multiplex PCR, and TCRdb kept only the in-frame ones, dropping some. The sample has under 85,000 clones, 75% to 95% seen once. CDR3 length equals 14 residues. V was pared by 2 bases and J by 8 bases, with 9 bases of the junction left unmatched. Germline CDR1 reads SGHNT; CDR2 reads YYREEE (reference sequence). The sequence derives from a female donor in good health, enrolled as a control in a pregnancy study. The chain recombines TRBV5-4 with TRBJ1-2, with TRBD1 identical over 7 bases. Specimen: CD4+ T cells from peripheral blood mononuclear cells, collected in the third trimester of pregnancy. DNA for the CDR3: TGTGCCAGCAGCTTAAAGGGGGCCCGTCGGGGCTACACCTTC. Translating gives CASSLKGARRGYTF.